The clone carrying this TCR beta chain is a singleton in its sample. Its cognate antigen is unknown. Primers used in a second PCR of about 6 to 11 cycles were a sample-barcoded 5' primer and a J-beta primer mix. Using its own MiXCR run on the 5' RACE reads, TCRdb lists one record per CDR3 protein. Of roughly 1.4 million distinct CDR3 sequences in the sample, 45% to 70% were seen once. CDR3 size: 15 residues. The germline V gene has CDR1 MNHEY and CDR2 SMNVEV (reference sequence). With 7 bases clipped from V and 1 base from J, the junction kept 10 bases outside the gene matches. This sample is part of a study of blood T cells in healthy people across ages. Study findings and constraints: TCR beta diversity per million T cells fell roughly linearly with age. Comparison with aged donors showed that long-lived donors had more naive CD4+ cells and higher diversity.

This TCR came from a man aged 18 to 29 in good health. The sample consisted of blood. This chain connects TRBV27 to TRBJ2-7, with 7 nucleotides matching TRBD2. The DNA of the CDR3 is TGTGCCAGCAAACCCGGGGCTAGCGGTTCCTACGAGCAGTACTTC. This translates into CASKPGASGSYEQYF.